This TCR beta chain was retrieved from a study of OX40 agonist ivuxolimab in advanced cancers. Looking at the study overall: Hepatocellular carcinoma, melanoma, renal cell or head and neck cancer occurred in dose-escalation patients. Subjects had a mean age of around 63 years, with a range of about 23 to 79; approximately 83% were male.

TCRdb keeps only in-frame clones here, not all; method: immunoSEQ multiplex PCR. The table lists 62,000 or so clones, around four fifths of them singletons. Germline lookup yields CDR1 SNHLY and CDR2 FYNNEI. This CDR3 spans 15 amino acids. J gave up 6 bases and V 6 bases, and 11 bases lay outside the gene matches. Details on this clone: Its antigen is undetermined.

Whole-study results and caveats: Both CD4+ and CD8+ T cell populations in blood had undergone clonal expansion by week 6 at 0.1 to 3.0 mg/kg.

The sequenced sample was CD4+ or CD8+ T cells sorted from blood, obtained in a trial of the OX40 agonist ivuxolimab. The TCR comes from an adult with an advanced solid tumor such as melanoma, head and neck, liver or kidney cancer. V is TRBV2 and J is TRBJ2-1; 7 nucleotides match TRBD2. CDR3 in amino acids: CASSDAGRAINEQFF. In DNA form, the CDR3 reads TGTGCCAGCAGCGACGCGGGGAGGGCCATCAATGAGCAGTTCTTC.